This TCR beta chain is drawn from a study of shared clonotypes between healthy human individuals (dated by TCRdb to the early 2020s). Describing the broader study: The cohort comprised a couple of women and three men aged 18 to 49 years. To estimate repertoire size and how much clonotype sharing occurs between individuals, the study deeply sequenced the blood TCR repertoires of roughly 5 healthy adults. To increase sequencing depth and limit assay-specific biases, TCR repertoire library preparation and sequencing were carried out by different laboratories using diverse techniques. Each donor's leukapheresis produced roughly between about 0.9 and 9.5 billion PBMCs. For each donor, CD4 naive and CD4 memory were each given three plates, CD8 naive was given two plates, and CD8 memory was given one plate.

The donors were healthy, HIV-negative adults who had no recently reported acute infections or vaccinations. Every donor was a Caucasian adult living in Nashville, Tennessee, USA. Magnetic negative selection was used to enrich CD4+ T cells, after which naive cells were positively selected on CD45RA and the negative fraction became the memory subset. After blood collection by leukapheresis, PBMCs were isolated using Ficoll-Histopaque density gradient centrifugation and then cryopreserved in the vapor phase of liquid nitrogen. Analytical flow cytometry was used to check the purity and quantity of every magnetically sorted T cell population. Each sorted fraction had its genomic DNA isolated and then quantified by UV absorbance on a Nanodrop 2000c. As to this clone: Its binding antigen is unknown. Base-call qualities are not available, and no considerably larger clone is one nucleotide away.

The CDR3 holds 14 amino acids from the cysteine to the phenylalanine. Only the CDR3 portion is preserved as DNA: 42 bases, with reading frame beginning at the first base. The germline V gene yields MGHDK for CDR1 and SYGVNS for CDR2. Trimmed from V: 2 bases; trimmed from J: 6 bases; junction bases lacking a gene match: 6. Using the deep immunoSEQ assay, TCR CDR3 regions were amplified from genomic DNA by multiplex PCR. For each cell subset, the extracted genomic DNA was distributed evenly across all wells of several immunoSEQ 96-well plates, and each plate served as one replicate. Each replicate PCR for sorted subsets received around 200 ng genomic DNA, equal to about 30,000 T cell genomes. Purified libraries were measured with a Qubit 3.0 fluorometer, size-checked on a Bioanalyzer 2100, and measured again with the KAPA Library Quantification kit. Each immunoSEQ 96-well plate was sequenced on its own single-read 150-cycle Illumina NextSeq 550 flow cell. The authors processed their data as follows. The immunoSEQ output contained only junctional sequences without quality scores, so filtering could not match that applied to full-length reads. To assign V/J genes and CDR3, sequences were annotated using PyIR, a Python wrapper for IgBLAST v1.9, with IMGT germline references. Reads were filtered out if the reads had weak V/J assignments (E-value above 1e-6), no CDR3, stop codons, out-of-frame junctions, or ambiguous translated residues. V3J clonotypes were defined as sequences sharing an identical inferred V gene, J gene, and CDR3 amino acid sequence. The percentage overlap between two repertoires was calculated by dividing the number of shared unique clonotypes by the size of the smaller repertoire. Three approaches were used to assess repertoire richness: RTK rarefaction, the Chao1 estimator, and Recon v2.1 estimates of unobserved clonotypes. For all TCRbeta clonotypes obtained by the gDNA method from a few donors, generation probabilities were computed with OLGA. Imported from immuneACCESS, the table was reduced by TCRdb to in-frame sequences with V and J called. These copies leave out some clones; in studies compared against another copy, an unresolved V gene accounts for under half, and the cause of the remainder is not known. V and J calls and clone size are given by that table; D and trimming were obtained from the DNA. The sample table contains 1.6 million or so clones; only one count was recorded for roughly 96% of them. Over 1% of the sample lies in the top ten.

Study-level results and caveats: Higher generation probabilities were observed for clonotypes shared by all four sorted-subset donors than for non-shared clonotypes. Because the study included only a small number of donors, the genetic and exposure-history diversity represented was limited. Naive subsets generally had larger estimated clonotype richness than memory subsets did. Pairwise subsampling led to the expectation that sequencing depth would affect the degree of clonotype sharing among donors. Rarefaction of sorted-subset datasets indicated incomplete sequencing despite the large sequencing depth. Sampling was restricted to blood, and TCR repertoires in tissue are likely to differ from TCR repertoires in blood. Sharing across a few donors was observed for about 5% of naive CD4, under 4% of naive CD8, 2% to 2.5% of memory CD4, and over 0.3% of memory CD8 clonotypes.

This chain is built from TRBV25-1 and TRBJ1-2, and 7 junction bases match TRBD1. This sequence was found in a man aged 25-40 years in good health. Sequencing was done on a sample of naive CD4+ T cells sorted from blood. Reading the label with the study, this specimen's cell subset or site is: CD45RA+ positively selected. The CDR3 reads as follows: CASSENPTGNGYTF. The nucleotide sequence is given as TGTGCCAGCAGTGAAAACCCGACAGGGAATGGCTACACCTTC.